What follows is one T cell receptor (beta chain) and its context. The CDR3 extends over 16 amino acids. The germline CDR1 and CDR2 sequences are MRHNA and SNTAGT. The V gene end was trimmed by 4 bases and the J gene end by 2 bases; junction bases not matched to a gene: 6. The data were obtained in a study of cytomegalovirus exposure and HLA in healthy donors. It was with 60 Vbeta and 13 Jbeta primers that the PCR ran. Sequencing was performed with immunoSEQ multiplex PCR; in TCRdb, only in-frame clones are kept and a portion is missing. The repertoire table contains fewer than 75,000 clones. Source material: PBMCs. This chain links TRBV6-4 with TRBJ2-3, with TRBD2 identical over 10 bases. This TCR was recovered from a boy aged 10-17 years in good health and CMV-seronegative. For the CDR3, the DNA is TGTGCCAGCAGTGCCTCTAGCGGGGGAGTCACAGATACGCAGTATTTT. Its protein product is CASSASSGGVTDTQYF.